Following are 26 T cell receptor beta chains from one sample sequenced in a study of T cell repertoires in cytomegalovirus infection. From the reads, TCRdb called clonotypes with MiXCR, one entry per CDR3 protein. The profile covers some 500,000 distinct CDR3 sequences, with 30% to 40% appearing a single time and roughly 15% taken by the ten largest. Their antigens are not known. The sequencing used cultured PBMCs, collected from culture after CMV antigen stimulation. These receptors all come from a human donor in good health (CMV status not recorded). Some clones in this sample may be carry-over from other donors' samples.

This clonotype was seen only a few times. This sequence joins TRBV6-2 or TRBV6-3 and TRBJ2-7; TRBD2 is a possible D gene (6 bases). The CDR3 consists of 14 residues. Germline V gene lookup returns CDR1 MNHEY and CDR2 SVGEGT. The V end lost 6 bases, the J end lost 3 bases, and 15 bases lay between the germline ends. This CDR3 is CASRTGLALYEQYF. In DNA form, the CDR3 reads TGTGCCAGCAGAACGGGACTGGCCCTCTACGAGCAGTACTTC.

This chain joins TRBV20-1 and TRBJ2-5; 8 nucleotides agree with TRBD2. V was clipped by 6 bases and J by 5 bases; unmatched bases: 11. Germline assignment: CDR1 DFQATT and CDR2 SNEGSKA (reference sequence). This CDR3 spans 14 amino acids. The CDR3, as DNA: TGCAGTGCCAATGACGGGAGGGCCGGGGAGACCCAGTACTTC. This encodes CSANDGRAGETQYF.

This clonotype was detected a few times. The V gene is TRBV7-2, the J gene TRBJ2-3; D possibly matches TRBD1 or TRBD2 (5 bases each). Germline loops: CDR1 SGHTA, CDR2 FQGNSA. Trimming left V 5 bases short and J 4 bases short, with 13 bases between. The CDR3 runs 14 residues. CDR3 bases: TGTGCCAGCAGCCCCGGACGGGGCCCAGATACGCAGTATTTT. Amino acids: CASSPGRGPDTQYF.

This clonotype was recorded a few times. The V and J genes are TRBV6-5 and TRBJ1-6; D remains ambiguous. CDR1 and CDR2 from the germline V gene are MNHEY and SVGAGI. Trimming took off 0 bases at V and 9 bases at J, with 12 bases between the two ends. The CDR3 contains 15 residues. CDR3 in amino acids: CASSYSGGYLSPLHF. CDR3 in DNA: TGTGCCAGCAGTTACTCAGGAGGGTACCTTTCACCCCTCCACTTT.

This chain uses TRBV20-1 with TRBJ2-3; 10 nucleotides match TRBD1. The V and J ends lost 5 bases and 5 bases, in that order; junction bases with no gene match: 7. The germline V gene encodes CDR1 DFQATT and CDR2 SNEGSKA (reference sequence). The CDR3 extends over 14 amino acids. The CDR3 nucleotides are TGCAGTGCTCCGACAGGGGGCACGTTAGATACGCAGTATTTT. Residues: CSAPTGGTLDTQYF.

This clonotype came up a few times. V and J are TRBV6-1 and TRBJ2-1, with D maybe TRBD2 (5 bases). CDR1 MNHNS and CDR2 SASEGT come from the germline V gene. Trimming removed 3 bases at V and 4 bases at J, with 7 bases between. CDR3 length: 13 residues. The DNA for the CDR3 is TGTGCCAGCAGTGATCGAGGGTACAATGAGCAGTTCTTC. Protein sequence: CASSDRGYNEQFF.

This clonotype was seen only a few times. The V and J genes are TRBV19 and TRBJ2-2; possible D gene TRBD1, 6 bases. Germline lookup yields CDR1 LNHDA and CDR2 SQIVND (reference sequence). V lost 5 bases and J 1 base, leaving 11 bases between the germline ends. This CDR3 region has 15 residues. The CDR3 sequence is CASSGLTGNTGELFF. The CDR3 DNA reads as TGTGCCAGTAGTGGCTTGACAGGGAACACCGGGGAGCTGTTTTTT.

V and J are TRBV11-2 and TRBJ1-1, with D possibly being TRBD1 (6 bases). Germline-derived CDR1 and CDR2 are SGHAT and FQNNGV. V was pared by 4 bases and J by 8 bases, with 17 bases between. The CDR3 length is 14 residues. Here the CDR3 reads CASSSYREGGEAFF. CDR3 nucleotides: TGTGCCAGCAGCTCCTATCGTGAGGGGGGAGAAGCTTTCTTT.

The rearrangement links TRBV7-2 to TRBJ2-3, with 7 positions matching TRBD2. Germline-derived CDR1 and CDR2 are SGHTA and FQGNSA. The trim removed 4 bases at V and 5 bases at J, leaving 6 bases unmatched. The CDR3 sequence is 14 residues long. CDR3 in amino acids: CASSSSGTVDTQYF. The CDR3 DNA reads as TGTGCCAGCAGCTCAAGCGGGACCGTAGATACGCAGTATTTT.

The chain links TRBV10-3 to TRBJ2-3; TRBD2 aligns across 7 bases. The V and J ends lost 10 bases and 2 bases, in that order; junction bases with no gene match: 3. The CDR3 is made up of 12 amino acids. Germline loops: CDR1 ENHRY, CDR2 SYGVKD. The CDR3, as DNA: TGTGCCACCAGCGGGGACACAGATACGCAGTATTTT. Encoded protein: CATSGDTDTQYF.

The chain carries TRBV24-1 and TRBJ2-3, with TRBD1 matching 7 bases. V lost 4 bases, J lost 2 bases, and 8 bases stayed unmatched. Germline-derived CDR1 and CDR2 are KGHDR and SFDVKD. CDR3 size: 16 residues. This CDR3 reads CATSDPRTGNTDTQYF. CDR3 nucleotides: TGTGCCACCAGTGACCCCCGGACAGGCAACACAGATACGCAGTATTTT.

The genes are TRBV3-1 and TRBJ1-1; no reliable D call. The CDR3 is made up of 15 amino acids. Germline-derived CDR1 and CDR2 are LGHDT and YNNKEL (reference sequence). V gave up 4 bases and J gave up 5 bases, with 17 bases separating them. The CDR3 sequence is CASSPSFGVLTEAFF. The CDR3 DNA reads as TGTGCCAGCAGCCCATCCTTCGGGGTTCTAACTGAAGCTTTCTTT.

The chain employs TRBV6-5 and TRBJ1-2, with D uncertain. This CDR3 has 13 amino acids. Per germline, CDR1 MNHEY and CDR2 SVGAGI. V lost 2 bases and J 4 bases, leaving 8 bases between the germline ends. The CDR3 here is CASSYDGSYGYTF. DNA of the CDR3: TGTGCCAGCAGTTACGACGGAAGCTATGGCTACACCTTC.

V is TRBV19 and J is TRBJ1-3; possible D gene TRBD1, 5 bases. This CDR3 has 15 residues. The germline CDR1 and CDR2 sequences are LNHDA and SQIVND (reference sequence). Trimming took 6 bases from V and 0 from J, leaving 12 bases between them. The DNA for the CDR3 is TGTGCCAGTAGGCTACAGGCAAACTCTGGAAACACCATATATTTT. Encoded protein: CASRLQANSGNTIYF. Full variable domain (missing parts from reference TRBV19 and TRBJ1-3): DGGITQSPKYLFRKEGQNVTLSCEQNLNHDAMYWYRQDPGQGLRLIYYSQIVNDFQKGDIAEGYSVSREKKESFPLTVTSAQKNPTAFYLCASRLQANSGNTIYFGEGSWLTVV.

The V call is TRBV4-1, the J call TRBJ1-1; D unclear. The ends were cut back, 0 bases at V and 0 bases at J, with 14 bases in the middle. Germline V CDR1 and CDR2: MGHRA, YSYEKL. CDR3 length equals 17 residues. This CDR3 reads CASSQDTLLVMNTEAFF. In DNA, the CDR3 is TGCGCCAGCAGCCAAGATACTCTTCTTGTAATGAACACTGAAGCTTTCTTT.

This clonotype is a singleton in its sample. J is TRBJ1-5 and V is TRBV20-1; the match to TRBD1 covers 8 bases. Unmatched junction bases numbered 4, after V lost 3 bases and J lost 9 bases. The CDR3 is 12 amino acids. The germline gives CDR1 DFQATT, CDR2 SNEGSKA (reference sequence). In DNA, the CDR3 is TGCAGTGCTAGGGACAGGGCCGGGCCCCAGCATTTT. This translates into CSARDRAGPQHF.

This clonotype has only one observation. This chain connects TRBV10-3 to TRBJ1-2; 7 positions match TRBD1. CDR1 ENHRY and CDR2 SYGVKD come from the germline V gene. The CDR3 runs 14 residues. Trimming took 11 bases from V and 2 from J; bases not matched to a gene: 11. CDR3 coding DNA: TGTGCCTCAAGACCCCAACAGGGGAACTATGGCTACACCTTC. This gives the protein CASRPQQGNYGYTF.

This clonotype has ten or more counts. The J gene is TRBJ1-5, the V gene TRBV7-2; 7 nucleotides line up with TRBD1. Germline V gene sequence: CDR1 SGHTA, CDR2 FQGNSA. This CDR3 region has 15 residues. V gave up 3 bases and J gave up 7 bases; unmatched junction bases: 9. CDR3 region: CASSFTTGREQPQHF. In DNA, the CDR3 is TGTGCCAGCAGCTTCACGACAGGGAGGGAACAGCCCCAGCATTTT.

This clonotype was observed a few times. V and J are TRBV6-1 and TRBJ2-1; no clear D gene. V lost 6 bases, J lost 5 bases, and 14 bases lay in between. This CDR3 comprises 14 residues. Per the germline V gene, CDR1 is MNHNS and CDR2 is SASEGT. CDR3 protein: CASSRQRLNNEQFF. The CDR3 nucleotides are TGTGCCAGCAGCCGTCAGCGTCTCAACAATGAGCAGTTCTTC.

This clonotype was observed many times. The chain recombines TRBV7-2 with TRBJ1-6; D gene ambiguous. The CDR3 has 15 residues. Germline values: CDR1 SGHTA, CDR2 FQGNSA. Deletions cut 1 base from V and 5 bases from J, with 9 bases between. DNA of the CDR3: TGTGCCAGCAGCTTAGATGGCATTCATAATTCACCCCTCCACTTT. Translated: CASSLDGIHNSPLHF.

This clonotype turned up a few times. The chain uses TRBV7-2 and TRBJ2-3; D is possibly TRBD2 (6 bases). Germline loops: CDR1 SGHTA, CDR2 FQGNSA. Between the trimmed V and J ends, which lost 1 base and 1 base, there was a span of 18 bases. The CDR3 sequence is 18 residues long. The chain's CDR3 is CASSLVGRRVQRTDTQYF. DNA for the CDR3: TGTGCCAGCAGCTTAGTGGGTAGGAGGGTTCAACGCACAGATACGCAGTATTTT.

The V and J genes are TRBV15 and TRBJ2-3; a possible D gene is TRBD1 (5 bases). Germline values: CDR1 LNHNV, CDR2 YYDKDF (reference sequence). V lost 0 bases, J lost 8 bases, and 15 bases lay in between. The CDR3 loop spans 15 amino acids. This chain's CDR3 is CATSREGNSRGTQYF. In DNA form, the CDR3 reads TGTGCCACCAGCAGAGAAGGGAATAGTAGGGGTACGCAGTATTTT.

V is TRBV19 and J is TRBJ2-7; 10 nucleotides align to TRBD1. V shed 5 bases, J shed 3 bases, and the junction held 10 bases outside the gene matches. The CDR3 has 16 residues. CDR1 is LNHDA and CDR2 is SQIVND in the germline V gene (reference sequence). CDR3 loop: CASSATSGTGDYEQYF. CDR3 coding DNA: TGTGCCAGTAGTGCTACTTCCGGGACAGGGGACTACGAGCAGTACTTC.

The chain joins TRBV7-2 to TRBJ2-2; possibly TRBD1 for D (6 bases). This CDR3 is built from 14 residues. Germline V gene data show CDR1 as SGHTA and CDR2 as FQGNSA. V lost 7 bases to trimming and J lost 6 bases, with 15 bases between them. CDR3 sequence: CASTNRVNAGELFF. The CDR3 region has the DNA TGTGCCAGCACAAACAGGGTTAATGCCGGGGAGCTGTTTTTT.

The rearrangement uses TRBV29-1 and TRBJ2-1, with 14 positions matching TRBD2. CDR3 length: 13 amino acids. Per germline, CDR1 SQVTM and CDR2 ANQGSEA. V shed 7 bases and J 7 bases; nucleotides not matched to a gene: 3. The DNA of the CDR3 is TGCAGCGGAGGACTAGCGGGAGGTAATGAGCAGTTCTTC. Translating it yields CSGGLAGGNEQFF.

The table lists this clonotype with a few counts. The V call is TRBV4-3, the J call TRBJ2-3; no firm D call. With 0 bases removed from V and 4 bases from J, the gap between germline ends came to 11 bases. Germline CDR1 LGHNA, CDR2 YSLEER. This CDR3 has 15 amino acids. CDR3 sequence: CASSQEGLGPDTQYF. The CDR3 DNA reads TGCGCCAGCAGCCAAGAAGGCCTGGGCCCAGATACGCAGTATTTT.